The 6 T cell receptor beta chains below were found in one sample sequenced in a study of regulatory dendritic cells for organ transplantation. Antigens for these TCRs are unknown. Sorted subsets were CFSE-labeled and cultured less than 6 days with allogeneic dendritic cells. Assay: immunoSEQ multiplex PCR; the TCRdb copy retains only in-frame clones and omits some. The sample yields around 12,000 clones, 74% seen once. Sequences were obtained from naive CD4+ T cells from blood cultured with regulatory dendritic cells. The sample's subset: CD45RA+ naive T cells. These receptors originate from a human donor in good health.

CDR3 coding DNA: TGTGCCAGACGGAGCTCTGGGGCCAACGTCCTGACTTTC. Encoded protein: CARRSSGANVLTF. The genes are TRBV2 and TRBJ2-6; D unresolved. Germline CDR1 SNHLY, CDR2 FYNNEI. CDR3 length: 13 residues. With 9 bases removed from V and 0 bases from J, the gap between germline ends came to 6 bases. The variable domain in full, completed from reference TRBV2 and TRBJ2-6, reads EPEVTQTPSHQVTQMGQEVILRCVPISNHLYFYWYRQILGQKVEFLVSFYNNEISEKSEIFDDQFSVERPDGSNFTLKIRSTKLEDSAMYFCARRSSGANVLTFGAGSRLTVL.

The CDR3 nucleotides are TGCGCCAGCAGCCCTGACAGTCAAGAGACCCAGTACTTC. Translated: CASSPDSQETQYF. The chain uses TRBV5-1 and TRBJ2-5, with D tentatively TRBD1 (5 bases). V lost 4 bases, J lost 2 bases, and 9 bases lay in between. This CDR3 region has 13 residues. CDR1 and CDR2 (germline): SGHRS, YFSETQ. Full variable domain (rest looked up from reference TRBV5-1 and TRBJ2-5): KAGVTQTPRYLIKTRGQQVTLSCSPISGHRSVSWYQQTPGQGLQFLFEYFSETQRNKGNFPGRFSGRQFSNSRSEMNVSTLELGDSALYLCASSPDSQETQYFGPGTRLLVL.

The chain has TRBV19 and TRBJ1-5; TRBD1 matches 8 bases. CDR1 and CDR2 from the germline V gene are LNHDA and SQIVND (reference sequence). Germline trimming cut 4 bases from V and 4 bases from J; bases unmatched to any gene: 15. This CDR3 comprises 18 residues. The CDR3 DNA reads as TGTGCCAGTAGTACCCCAAGGACAGGGCGGTCCCCAAATCAGCCCCAGCATTTT. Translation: CASSTPRTGRSPNQPQHF. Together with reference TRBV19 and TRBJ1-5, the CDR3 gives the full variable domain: DGGITQSPKYLFRKEGQNVTLSCEQNLNHDAMYWYRQDPGQGLRLIYYSQIVNDFQKGDIAEGYSVSREKKESFPLTVTSAQKNPTAFYLCASSTPRTGRSPNQPQHFGDGTRLSIL.

CDR3 nucleotide sequence: TGCGCCAGCAGCTTGGAGGGAGGAACTGAAGCTTTCTTT. This codes for CASSLEGGTEAFF. The chain employs TRBV5-1 and TRBJ1-1; D is uncertain. This CDR3 is 13 amino acids long. Between the trimmed V and J ends, which lost 0 bases and 5 bases, there was a span of 8 bases. Germline lookup yields CDR1 SGHRS and CDR2 YFSETQ.

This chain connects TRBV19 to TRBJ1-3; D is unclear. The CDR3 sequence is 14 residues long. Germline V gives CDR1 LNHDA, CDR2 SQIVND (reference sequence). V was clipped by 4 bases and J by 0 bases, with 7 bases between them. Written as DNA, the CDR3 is TGTGCCAGTAGTACAGGATACTCTGGAAACACCATATATTTT. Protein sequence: CASSTGYSGNTIYF.

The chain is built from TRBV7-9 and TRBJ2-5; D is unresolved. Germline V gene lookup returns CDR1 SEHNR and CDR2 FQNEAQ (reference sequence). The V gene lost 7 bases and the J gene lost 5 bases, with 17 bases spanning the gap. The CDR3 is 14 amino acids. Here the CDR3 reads CASTAWRIGETQYF. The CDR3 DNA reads TGTGCCAGCACCGCGTGGCGGATCGGTGAGACCCAGTACTTC.